This TCR beta chain was observed in a study of T cell responses to AZD1222 COVID-19 vaccine. This clone came up once. What it binds is not known. Clones were sequenced by immunoSEQ multiplex PCR, and TCRdb holds only the in-frame ones, with some missing. The repertoire holds around 92,000 clones, with roughly 93% as singletons. Study findings and constraints: Clonal diversity may have been underestimated in mostly white British donors. Baseline serostatus was positive in only a handful of AZD1222 recipients. Increased Spike-specific TCR breadth and depth were observed after two AZD1222 doses. Repertoire samples came only from after the peak T cell response.

This receptor was identified in an adult in good health. Source: peripheral blood, taken on day 0 of AZD1222 vaccination.

The CDR3 bases are TGTGCCATCACCGCAGAGGAAGGAAACACCATATATTTT. Translation gives CAITAEEGNTIYF. The chain has TRBV10-3 and TRBJ1-3; no definite D call. This CDR3 comprises 13 residues. Trimming left V 7 bases short and J 4 bases short, with 11 bases between. Germline CDR1 is ENHRY and CDR2 is SYGVKD.